The entry that follows covers one T cell receptor (beta chain) sequence. Its antigen is as yet unknown. This CDR3 has 13 residues. Looked up from germline, CDR1 is SEHNR and CDR2 is FQNEAQ (reference sequence). Trimming removed 2 bases from V and 2 bases from J, with 5 bases in between. This sample stems from a study of OX40 agonist ivuxolimab in advanced cancers. Overall study: Previous treatment with anti-PD-1, anti-PD-L1 or anti-CTLA-4 therapy was allowed; about 44% had received some. Partial responses were achieved by three patients, one with hepatocellular carcinoma and two with cutaneous melanoma. Regarding the study as a whole: Clonal expansion by week 6 occurred in CD4+ and CD8+ blood T cells (at 0.1 to 3.0 mg/kg). Compared with others, partial responders at 0.1-3.0 mg/kg displayed clonal expansion among the lowest.

Assay: immunoSEQ multiplex PCR; the TCRdb copy retains only in-frame clones and omits some. Among more than 80,000 clones listed, about 92% were seen once. The chain combines TRBV7-9 with TRBJ2-3; D is uncertain. The clonotype originates from an adult with an advanced solid tumor such as melanoma, head and neck, liver or kidney cancer. The source was CD4+ or CD8+ T cells sorted from blood, collected in a trial of the OX40 agonist ivuxolimab. CDR3: CASSLLPTDTQYF. The DNA for the CDR3 is TGTGCCAGCAGCTTACTTCCCACAGATACGCAGTATTTT.